This TCR beta chain was found in a study of regulatory T cells in long-lasting Graves disease. Losses at the gene ends were 1 base for V and 5 bases for J; bases not matched to a gene: 4. Germline V gives CDR1 SGHDN, CDR2 FVKESK. CDR3 size: 15 residues. Library construction for TCR beta used iRepertoire HTBI primers and Arm-PCR of CDR3 regions. Via MiXCR, TCRdb re-called the multiplex PCR reads, giving one row per CDR3 protein. Of 300,000 to 400,000 distinct CDR3 sequences in the sample, around a fifth were seen once. Time point defined: persistent/refractory GD, antithyroid drugs over 5 years with positive TRAb. Making the TCR library involved RNA that had been extracted from PBMCs. Graves' disease diagnosis used American Thyroid Association guidelines. This clonotype was detected ten times or more.

This chain uses TRBV14 with TRBJ2-5; TRBD1 matches 10 bases. This TCR was sampled from a female donor with Graves disease. Sequencing was performed on peripheral blood mononuclear cells (PBMCs), taken when the disease was refractory, from a patient treated with antithyroid drugs. CDR3 protein: CASSQAGQGMETQYF. CDR3 coding DNA: TGTGCCAGCAGCCAAGCGGGACAGGGGATGGAGACCCAGTACTTC.